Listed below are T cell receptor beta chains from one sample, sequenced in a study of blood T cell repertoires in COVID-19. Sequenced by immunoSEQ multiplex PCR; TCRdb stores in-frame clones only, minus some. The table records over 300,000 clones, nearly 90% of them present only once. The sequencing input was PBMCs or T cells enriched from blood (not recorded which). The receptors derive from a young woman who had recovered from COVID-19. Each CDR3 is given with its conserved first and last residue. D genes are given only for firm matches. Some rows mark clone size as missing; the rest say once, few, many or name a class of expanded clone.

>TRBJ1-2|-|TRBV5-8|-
TGTGCCAGCAGCTTAGCAGGGTACGATGGCTACACCTTC
CASSLAGYDGYTF
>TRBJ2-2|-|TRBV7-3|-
TGTGCCAGCAGCTTAGAAGGGGTTGCGGCCGGGGAGCTGTTTTTT
CASSLEGVAAGELFF
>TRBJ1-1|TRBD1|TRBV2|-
TGTGCCAGCAGTACCGGACAGGGGAACACTGAAGCTTTCTTT
CASSTGQGNTEAFF
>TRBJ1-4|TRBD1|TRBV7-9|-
TGTGCCAGCAGCTGGGGGACAGGACCTAATGAAAAACTGTTTTTT
CASSWGTGPNEKLFF
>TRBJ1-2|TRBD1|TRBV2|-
TGTGCCAGCAGTGGACAGGGGGACTATGGCTACACCTTC
CASSGQGDYGYTF
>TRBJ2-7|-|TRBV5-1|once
TGCGCCAGCAGCCATTACAGGGACCCCCTGGGGCAGTACTTC
CASSHYRDPLGQYF
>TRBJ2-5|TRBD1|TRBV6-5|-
TGTGCCATTAAGGACAGGGTGTCTCAAGAGACCCAGTACTTC
CAIKDRVSQETQYF
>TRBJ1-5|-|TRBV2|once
TGTGCCAGCACCGAGGATAGGTATCAGCCCCAGCATTTT
CASTEDRYQPQHF
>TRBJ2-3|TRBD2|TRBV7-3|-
TGTGCCAGCAGCTTACGTAGGACTAGCGGGGGTTCAGATACGCAGTATTTT
CASSLRRTSGGSDTQYF
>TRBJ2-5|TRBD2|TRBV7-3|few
TGTGCCAGCAGCTTAATCGGCGGGGGACTCCAAGAGACCCAGTACTTC
CASSLIGGGLQETQYF
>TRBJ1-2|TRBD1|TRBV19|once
TGTGCCAGCACCCCGGACAGGAACTATGGCTACACCTTC
CASTPDRNYGYTF
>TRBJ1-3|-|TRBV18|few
TGTGCCAGCTCGACCGGGGTTCCCTCTGGAAACACCATATATTTT
CASSTGVPSGNTIYF
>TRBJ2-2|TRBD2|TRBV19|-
TGTGCCAGTAGTACCCTGACCGCTCGGGCGGGGGGGCTCGGCGGGGAGCTGTTTTTT
CASSTLTARAGGLGGELFF
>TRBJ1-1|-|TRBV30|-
TGTGCCTGGAGGACGGGGTTTGGTGCCTCCCCTGAAGCTTTCTTT
CAWRTGFGASPEAFF
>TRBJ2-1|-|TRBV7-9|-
TGTGCCAGCAGCCCAGATGGGGCGCGCTCCTACAATGAGCAGTTCTTC
CASSPDGARSYNEQFF
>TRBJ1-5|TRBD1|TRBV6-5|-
TGTGCCAGCAGGACCGGGACAGGGTGGCAGCCCCAGCATTTT
CASRTGTGWQPQHF
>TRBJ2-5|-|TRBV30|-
TGTGCCTGCATCCAAGAGACCCAGTACTTC
CACIQETQYF
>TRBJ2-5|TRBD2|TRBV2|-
TGTGCCAGCAGTGAGGGACTAGCGGGGAAAGAGACCCAGTACTTC
CASSEGLAGKETQYF